This T cell receptor beta chain was observed in a study of technical replicates of blood from several donors. V lost 5 bases, J lost 0 bases, and 10 bases stayed unmatched. The germline gives CDR1 SGHVS, CDR2 FNYEAQ. CDR3 size: 18 residues. The method was immunoSEQ multiplex PCR; TCRdb's version includes in-frame clones alone and lacks a portion of them. The sample holds roughly 56,000 clones, about 95% seen once. This clone was observed once. The sequence came from a human donor in good health. Some clones in this sample may be carry-over from other donors' samples. The chain is built from TRBV7-6 and TRBJ2-6, with 7 bases aligning to TRBD1. The sequenced sample was PBMCs. The DNA for the CDR3 is TGTGCCAGCAGCCCTCCGGGACAGCTGAGCTCTGGGGCCAACGTCCTGACTTTC. It is translated as CASSPPGQLSSGANVLTF.